The 30 T cell receptor beta chains listed next were all sequenced from one sample in a study of cytomegalovirus exposure and HLA in healthy donors. Researchers ran the PCR with 60 Vbeta and 13 Jbeta primers. Data came from immunoSEQ multiplex PCR; TCRdb stores just in-frame clones and leaves some out. The table lists roughly 110,000 clones, 55% to 65% of them singletons. The sequenced sample was PBMCs. The source of these receptors is a woman in her twenties or thirties in good health and CMV-seronegative.

The J gene is TRBJ2-3, the V gene TRBV28, with D possibly TRBD2 on 6 matching bases. Trimming stripped 3 bases from V and 2 bases from J, with 12 bases between. Per the germline V gene, CDR1 is MDHEN and CDR2 is SYDVKM. The CDR3 loop spans 15 amino acids. This CDR3 is CASSFLLADTDTQYF. Here the CDR3 DNA reads TGTGCCAGCAGTTTTCTCTTAGCGGACACAGATACGCAGTATTTT.

The gene calls are TRBV9 and TRBJ2-5; maybe TRBD1 (6 bases). This CDR3 is built from 13 residues. Trimming shortened V by 0 bases and J by 5 bases, and 8 bases separated the two germline ends. Germline loops: CDR1 SGDLS, CDR2 YYNGEE. CDR3 amino acids: CASSVGDRETQYF. The CDR3 coding sequence is TGTGCCAGCAGCGTAGGCGACAGGGAGACCCAGTACTTC.

The chain links TRBV4-2 to TRBJ2-1; no definite D call. The CDR3 runs to 14 residues. V shed 0 bases and J shed 9 bases, with 12 bases lying between them. Germline V gives CDR1 LGHNA, CDR2 YNFKEQ. The CDR3 is CASSQDRRTGEQFF. CDR3 DNA sequence: TGTGCCAGCAGCCAAGACCGCCGCACGGGTGAGCAGTTCTTC.

This rearrangement joins TRBV6-6 to TRBJ2-3; D uncertain. The germline V gene encodes CDR1 MNHNY and CDR2 SVGAGI (reference sequence). With 4 bases removed from V and 4 bases from J, the gap between germline ends came to 9 bases. The CDR3 sequence is 13 residues long. CDR3 DNA: TGTGCCAGCAGTTTCCCTAGAGCAGATACGCAGTATTTT. Protein: CASSFPRADTQYF.

J is TRBJ2-3 and V is TRBV20-1, with 8 bases matching TRBD2. Germline values: CDR1 DFQATT, CDR2 SNEGSKA (reference sequence). This CDR3 is 11 amino acids long. The junction had 4 bases not matched to a gene; V was cut back by 6 bases and J by 8 bases. The CDR3 loop is CSANLAGTQYF. CDR3 coding DNA: TGCAGTGCAAACCTAGCGGGTACGCAGTATTTT.

The chain links TRBV29-1 to TRBJ1-5; 7 bases align to TRBD1. V lost 8 bases to trimming and J lost 2 bases; unmatched junction nucleotides: 6. CDR3 length: 13 residues. Germline CDR1 is SQVTM and CDR2 is ANQGSEA. The CDR3 DNA reads as TGCAGCCAGGGGGAGGCTGGCAATCAGCCCCAGCATTTT. Translating gives CSQGEAGNQPQHF.

This clone was seen a handful of times. This chain links TRBV7-9 with TRBJ1-1, with D tentatively TRBD1 (5 bases). The CDR3 sequence is 13 residues long. V was shortened by 5 bases and J by 6 bases, with 13 bases between the two germline ends. From germline, CDR1 is SEHNR and CDR2 FQNEAQ (reference sequence). The chain's CDR3 is CASSLAGSPEAFF. The CDR3 nucleotides are TGTGCCAGCAGCCTTGCAGGGTCTCCTGAAGCTTTCTTT.

This clone has only a few counts. The V gene is TRBV11-1, the J gene TRBJ2-3; TRBD1 agrees at 7 bases. The CDR3 spans 15 residues. V dropped 5 bases and J dropped 2; count of bases not matched to a gene: 7. Germline CDR1 and CDR2: SGHAT and FQDESV (reference sequence). CDR3 sequence: CASSAPGQPTDTQYF. CDR3 nucleotides: TGTGCCAGCAGCGCGCCGGGACAGCCCACAGATACGCAGTATTTT.

The gene calls are TRBV6-5 and TRBJ2-7, with 7 bases aligning to TRBD2. This CDR3 spans 13 amino acids. Germline-derived CDR1 and CDR2 are MNHEY and SVGAGI. V lost 8 bases, J lost 3 bases, and 7 bases stayed unmatched. As DNA, the CDR3 is TGTGCCAGCTCGAGGGGAGGGAACTACGAGCAGTACTTC. Translated: CASSRGGNYEQYF.

The rearrangement uses TRBV25-1 and TRBJ2-7; TRBD2 aligns across 10 bases. This CDR3 spans 17 amino acids. Germline assignment: CDR1 MGHDK and CDR2 SYGVNS. The trim removed 2 bases at V and 6 bases at J, leaving 13 bases unmatched. The CDR3 spells CASSEGRGLAGDVEQYF. The CDR3 DNA sequence: TGTGCCAGCAGTGAAGGCCGGGGGCTAGCGGGAGATGTCGAGCAGTACTTC.

The chain recombines TRBV5-6 with TRBJ2-3, with TRBD2 matching over 8 bases. Germline V gives CDR1 SGHDT, CDR2 YYEEEE. The CDR3 extends over 17 amino acids. V shed 3 bases, J shed 0 bases, and the junction held 9 bases outside the gene matches. This chain's CDR3 is CASSSHGLALSTDTQYF. DNA for the CDR3: TGTGCCAGCAGCTCGCACGGACTAGCTCTAAGCACAGATACGCAGTATTTT.

V gene TRBV28 combines with J gene TRBJ2-5; possible D gene TRBD2, 6 bases. This CDR3 spans 14 amino acids. CDR1 and CDR2 (germline): MDHEN, SYDVKM. The ends were cut back, 6 bases at V and 3 bases at J, with 14 bases in the middle. CDR3 DNA sequence: TGTGCCAGCAGCTCCCCTCAGCGGGAAGAGACCCAGTACTTC. Protein product: CASSSPQREETQYF.

This clone was observed a single time. This sequence joins TRBV2 and TRBJ1-5; 11 bases line up with TRBD1. V dropped 7 bases and J dropped 6; count of bases not matched to a gene: 8. CDR1 is SNHLY and CDR2 is FYNNEI in the germline V gene. There are 15 residues in the CDR3. CDR3: CASKDRGLSSQPQHF. The CDR3 DNA reads as TGTGCCAGCAAGGACAGGGGGCTGAGTAGTCAGCCCCAGCATTTT.

The chain links TRBV7-2 to TRBJ2-7, with D perhaps matching TRBD2 (5 bases). Germline CDR1 SGHTA, CDR2 FQGNSA. CDR3 length: 15 amino acids. V gave up 0 bases and J gave up 3 bases, with 12 bases separating them. CDR3 amino acids: CASSLAAGDFYEQYF. DNA of the CDR3: TGTGCCAGCAGCTTAGCGGCGGGTGATTTCTACGAGCAGTACTTC.

This clone was observed once. The CDR3: CASSEGTVTYEQYF. The CDR3 coding sequence is TGTGCCAGCAGCGAGGGGACAGTAACCTACGAGCAGTACTTC. The rearrangement joins TRBV7-9 to TRBJ2-5; 7 bases are a match to TRBD1. TRBJ2-7 explains the end of the DNA better; the J call may be wrong. Germline CDR1 and CDR2: SEHNR and FQNEAQ (reference sequence). CDR3 length: 14 residues.

V gene TRBV7-8 combines with J gene TRBJ1-4; 9 nucleotides match TRBD1. CDR3 length equals 14 residues. J gave up 0 bases and V 11 bases, and 4 bases lay outside the gene matches. Germline CDR1 is SGHVS and CDR2 is FQNEAQ. Written as DNA, the CDR3 is TGTGCCGCCGGGGACAGGGCAACTAATGAAAAACTGTTTTTT. Encoded protein: CAAGDRATNEKLFF.

J is TRBJ1-1 and V is TRBV18; D is undetermined. CDR1 and CDR2 from the germline V gene are KGHSH and LQKENI. V lost 7 bases and J 0 bases, leaving 12 bases between the germline ends. This CDR3 comprises 14 residues. This CDR3 reads CASLPTEVNTEAFF. CDR3 nucleotide sequence: TGTGCCAGCTTGCCGACGGAGGTGAACACTGAAGCTTTCTTT.

V and J are TRBV6-5 and TRBJ1-1; 7 positions match TRBD1. CDR3 length equals 14 residues. The ends lost 4 bases at V and 1 base at J; junction bases unmatched: 3. CDR1 is MNHEY, CDR2 SVGAGI, per germline. For the CDR3, the DNA is TGTGCCAGCAGTTCCCCAGGGGGGAACACTGAAGCTTTCTTT. It encodes CASSSPGGNTEAFF.

The chain combines TRBV13 with TRBJ2-5; unclear D gene. Per germline, CDR1 PRHDT and CDR2 FYEKMQ (reference sequence). V was pared by 5 bases and J by 9 bases, with 13 bases between. The length of the CDR3 is 12 residues. The CDR3 nucleotides are TGTGCCAGCAGCGTCAGAGACGCGGCCCAGTACTTC. As protein: CASSVRDAAQYF.

This clone has just a few counts. The chain has TRBV11-3 and TRBJ2-7; weak D call: TRBD1 (5 bases). The V gene's germline CDR1 is SGHNT and CDR2 YENEEA. V was trimmed by 5 bases and J by 0 bases, leaving 14 bases between them. This CDR3 contains 15 residues. The CDR3, as DNA: TGTGCCAGCAGCGCCGGACACTCAAGCTCCTACGAGCAGTACTTC. Translation: CASSAGHSSSYEQYF.

The gene calls are TRBV5-6 and TRBJ2-3; 8 bases agree with TRBD2. This CDR3 contains 15 residues. Germline CDR1 is SGHDT and CDR2 is YYEEEE. Trimming took 3 bases from V and 3 from J; bases not matched to a gene: 6. This chain's CDR3 is CASSYRAGVTDTQYF. The CDR3 DNA sequence: TGTGCCAGCAGCTACAGAGCGGGAGTAACAGATACGCAGTATTTT.

The J gene is TRBJ2-7, the V gene TRBV7-2; 11 bases line up with TRBD2. The CDR3 has 15 residues. Unmatched junction bases numbered 7, after V lost 3 bases and J lost 6 bases. Germline V gives CDR1 SGHTA, CDR2 FQGNSA. The CDR3 loop is CASSFTSGSGREQYF. In nucleotides, the CDR3 is TGTGCCAGCAGCTTTACTAGCGGGAGTGGCCGCGAGCAGTACTTC.

The chain employs TRBV19 and TRBJ2-7; 9 bases line up with TRBD1. The CDR3 is 14 residues long. Germline lookup yields CDR1 LNHDA and CDR2 SQIVND (reference sequence). The V segment lost 1 base and the J segment 3 bases; nucleotides outside the gene matches: 1. The CDR3 DNA sequence: TGTGCCAGTAGTATAGCGGACAGGGGCTACGAGCAGTACTTC. It specifies CASSIADRGYEQYF.

V and J are TRBV7-2 and TRBJ2-5, with 7 positions matching TRBD2. Germline V lookup: CDR1 SGHTA, CDR2 FQGNSA. There are 14 residues in the CDR3. V trimming: 6 bases; J trimming: 4 bases; junction bases outside the gene matches: 8. The CDR3 reads CASRAGVQRETQYF. CDR3 in DNA: TGTGCCAGCAGGGCGGGAGTGCAACGAGAGACCCAGTACTTC.

The sample holds a few counts of this clone. The chain couples TRBV7-6 to TRBJ1-5; 10 bases match TRBD1. The CDR3 consists of 15 residues. The germline V gene has CDR1 SGHVS and CDR2 FNYEAQ. With V trimmed by 5 bases and J by 7 bases, 8 bases remained unmatched. The CDR3, as DNA: TGTGCCAGCAGCCCCGACAGGGGGCGAGGCCAGCCCCAGCATTTT. Protein: CASSPDRGRGQPQHF.

The chain carries TRBV19 and TRBJ1-6, with 11 bases identical to TRBD1. The CDR3 consists of 15 residues. The J segment lost 9 bases and the V segment lost 3 bases, leaving 4 bases of the junction unmatched. Germline loops: CDR1 LNHDA, CDR2 SQIVND (reference sequence). The CDR3 DNA reads as TGTGCCAGTAGTATGGGGACAGGGGGTAGTTCACCCCTCCACTTT. Encoded protein: CASSMGTGGSSPLHF.

This clone was observed a handful of times. The J gene is TRBJ2-7, the V gene TRBV6-5, with D possibly matching TRBD2 (6 bases). Between the trimmed V and J ends, which lost 0 bases and 2 bases, there was a span of 14 bases. The length of the CDR3 is 16 residues. Germline CDR1 and CDR2: MNHEY and SVGAGI. The CDR3 region is CASSYSRSGPTYEQYF. DNA of the CDR3: TGTGCCAGCAGTTACTCGAGGAGCGGGCCGACCTACGAGCAGTACTTC.

This chain joins TRBV2 and TRBJ1-1, with 8 bases fitting TRBD1. With V trimmed by 2 bases and J by 0 bases, 5 bases remained unmatched. Germline V gives CDR1 SNHLY, CDR2 FYNNEI. CDR3 length equals 16 residues. The CDR3 region is CASSERTGPLNTEAFF. The CDR3 region has the DNA TGTGCCAGCAGTGAACGGACAGGGCCTCTGAACACTGAAGCTTTCTTT.

This clone was observed once. The chain joins TRBV7-9 to TRBJ2-6; D unclear. This CDR3 is 16 amino acids long. In germline, CDR1 is SEHNR, CDR2 FQNEAQ (reference sequence). With 5 bases removed from V and 0 bases from J, the gap between germline ends came to 11 bases. The CDR3 spells CASSPPQYSGANVLTF. CDR3 bases: TGTGCCAGCAGCCCGCCACAGTACTCTGGGGCCAACGTCCTGACTTTC.

Only one count was recorded for this clone. The chain recombines TRBV7-2 with TRBJ1-1; 7 nucleotides align to TRBD1. Germline V gene data show CDR1 as SGHTA and CDR2 as FQGNSA. Trimming removed 5 bases from V and 3 bases from J; junction bases left unmatched: 12. The CDR3 runs to 16 residues. As DNA, the CDR3 is TGTGCCAGCAGCGGCCCCCGGGGCAGGGGGGACACTGAAGCTTTCTTT. Protein product: CASSGPRGRGDTEAFF.